This entry lists 26 T cell receptor beta chains sequenced from one sample in a study of cytomegalovirus exposure and HLA in healthy donors (dated by TCRdb to 2017 to 2019). Receptor amplification or capture employed the immunoSEQ multiplex PCR assay. A mixture of 60 forward primers for TCR Vbeta segments and 13 reverse primers for TCR Jbeta segments was used in the multiplex PCR. TCRdb provides this immuneACCESS table in a form limited to in-frame rearrangements. Some clones are lacking; in checked studies, under half of them reflect an unresolved V gene, and why the rest are absent is not known. The sample has about 120,000 clones on record. The ten largest clones take up about 4% of the sample. The sequenced sample was PBMCs. The receptors here all came from a young man in good health and CMV-seronegative.

The chain employs TRBV30 and TRBJ1-2; a possible D gene is TRBD1 (6 bases). Germline CDR1 and CDR2: GTSNPN and SVGIG (reference sequence). The CDR3 has 13 amino acids. V was cut by 2 bases and J by 8 bases, with 15 bases left in between. In nucleotides, the CDR3 is TGTGCCTGGAGTTCCTCAGGGGATCGGGGCTACACCTTC. Translation: CAWSSSGDRGYTF.

The chain joins TRBV11-2 to TRBJ1-1, with D hard to call. The CDR3 runs to 13 residues. Trimming stripped 2 bases from V and 2 bases from J, with 6 bases between. CDR1 and CDR2 from the germline V gene are SGHAT and FQNNGV. CDR3 residues: CASSLRGNTEAFF. The CDR3 bases are TGTGCCAGCAGCTTACGAGGAAACACTGAAGCTTTCTTT.

The chain carries TRBV7-9 and TRBJ1-4; D call uncertain. Trimming removed 5 bases at V and 0 bases at J, with 10 bases between. The V gene's germline CDR1 is SEHNR and CDR2 FQNEAQ (reference sequence). The CDR3 spans 15 residues. CDR3 protein: CASSVKLSTNEKLFF. The CDR3 DNA follows: TGTGCCAGCAGCGTGAAACTATCAACTAATGAAAAACTGTTTTTT. Using reference TRBV7-9 and TRBJ1-4 for the parts outside the CDR3, the full variable domain is DTGVSQNPRHKITKRGQNVTFRCDPISEHNRLYWYRQTLGQGPEFLTYFQNEAQLEKSRLLSDRFSAERPKGSFSTLEIQRTEQGDSAMYLCASSVKLSTNEKLFFGSGTQLSVL.

The V gene is TRBV19, the J gene TRBJ1-3, with D uncertain. The CDR3 is made up of 12 amino acids. V gave up 3 bases and J gave up 12 bases, with 12 bases separating them. The germline CDR1 and CDR2 sequences are LNHDA and SQIVND (reference sequence). CDR3 loop: CASSMERAGIYF. The CDR3 coding sequence is TGTGCCAGTAGTATGGAGAGGGCCGGCATATATTTT.

The V and J genes are TRBV27 and TRBJ1-1; D gene unclear. The germline V gene encodes CDR1 MNHEY and CDR2 SMNVEV (reference sequence). CDR3 length: 14 residues. V gave up 8 bases and J gave up 5 bases, with 18 bases separating them. The CDR3, as DNA: TGTGCCAGCGGACCTGTGGACTTTTTTACTGAAGCTTTCTTT. Its translation: CASGPVDFFTEAFF.

The chain links TRBV5-1 to TRBJ2-5, with 9 bases lining up with TRBD1. The end of the DNA aligns better with TRBJ2-7, so the J call may be wrong. The CDR3 contains 15 residues. CDR1 is SGHRS and CDR2 is YFSETQ in the germline V gene. This CDR3 is CASSPLGTGTYEQYF. Written as DNA, the CDR3 is TGCGCCAGCAGTCCTCTCGGGACAGGGACCTACGAGCAGTACTTC.

The chain is built from TRBV7-2 and TRBJ1-3; D perhaps matches TRBD1 (5 bases). This CDR3 contains 14 residues. The V gene's germline CDR1 is SGHTA and CDR2 FQGNSA. V dropped 6 bases and J dropped 4 bases, with 13 bases sitting between them. The CDR3 region is CASSSHRLGNTIYF. In DNA, the CDR3 is TGTGCCAGCAGTTCCCACAGGCTCGGAAACACCATATATTTT.

This rearrangement joins TRBV7-8 to TRBJ2-7; 9 positions agree with TRBD1. There are 16 residues in the CDR3. J was trimmed by 5 bases and V by 5 bases; bases with no gene match: 13. Germline CDR1 SGHVS, CDR2 FQNEAQ. In nucleotides, the CDR3 is TGTGCCAGCAGCCGTCCGGCCGGGACAGGGAATCACGAGCAGTACTTC. This sequence encodes CASSRPAGTGNHEQYF.

This chain's CDR3 is CATSSSGYTEAFF. The CDR3 DNA reads as TGTGCCACCAGCAGCTCGGGGTACACTGAAGCTTTCTTT. This sequence joins TRBV15 and TRBJ1-1; D call uncertain. V was shortened by 3 bases and J by 3 bases, with 8 bases between the two germline ends. The CDR3 is 13 amino acids. CDR1 is LNHNV, CDR2 YYDKDF, per germline (reference sequence).

The V and J genes are TRBV25-1 and TRBJ2-7; the match to TRBD1 covers 10 bases. Germline CDR1 reads MGHDK; CDR2 reads SYGVNS. V gave up 4 bases and J gave up 7 bases; unmatched junction bases: 4. CDR3 length: 13 residues. CDR3 DNA: TGTGCCAGCAGTGGACAGGGGGCAGGTGAGCAGTACTTC. Protein product: CASSGQGAGEQYF.

The chain employs TRBV7-9 and TRBJ1-4; 7 nucleotides match TRBD1. The CDR3 is made up of 14 amino acids. Per the germline V gene, CDR1 is SEHNR and CDR2 is FQNEAQ (reference sequence). V dropped 2 bases and J dropped 6; count of bases not matched to a gene: 3. CDR3: CASSLQGGDEKLFF. The CDR3 DNA reads as TGTGCCAGCAGCTTACAAGGGGGCGATGAAAAACTGTTTTTT.

The V gene is TRBV2, the J gene TRBJ2-7; TRBD1 matches at 7 bases. The germline V gene encodes CDR1 SNHLY and CDR2 FYNNEI. J was trimmed by 5 bases and V by 6 bases; bases with no gene match: 10. This CDR3 spans 14 amino acids. CDR3 sequence reads: CASRITGVVNEQYF. The DNA for the CDR3 is TGTGCCAGCAGAATTACAGGGGTCGTCAACGAGCAGTACTTC. Full variable domain (rest looked up from reference TRBV2 and TRBJ2-7): EPEVTQTPSHQVTQMGQEVILRCVPISNHLYFYWYRQILGQKVEFLVSFYNNEISEKSEIFDDQFSVERPDGSNFTLKIRSTKLEDSAMYFCASRITGVVNEQYFGPGTRLTVT.

V and J are TRBV11-2 and TRBJ2-5; 8 positions match TRBD2. This CDR3 comprises 16 residues. J was trimmed by 1 base and V by 1 base; bases with no gene match: 5. Germline loops: CDR1 SGHAT, CDR2 FQNNGV. This CDR3 reads CASSLVGAGGQETQYF. CDR3 DNA: TGTGCCAGCAGCTTAGTCGGGGCGGGGGGCCAAGAGACCCAGTACTTC.

This chain links TRBV21-1 with TRBJ2-7; the table's TRBD1 call for D was not verified on the DNA. TRBV21-1 is an annotated pseudogene. This CDR3 is built from 17 residues. Written as DNA, the CDR3 is TGTGCCAGCAGCAAAAGGTGGCGACAGGGACGCTCCTACGAGCAGTACTTC. It codes for CASSKRWRQGRSYEQYF.

The rearrangement joins TRBV6-4 to TRBJ2-2, with a weak D call TRBD2 (6 bases). This CDR3 has 17 amino acids. The ends were cut back, 6 bases at V and 2 bases at J, with 19 bases in the middle. Germline V lookup: CDR1 MRHNA, CDR2 SNTAGT. The CDR3 nucleotides are TGTGCCAGCAGCCCCGCGGGGAGGACATTTAACACCGGGGAGCTGTTTTTT. Translation gives CASSPAGRTFNTGELFF.

This chain uses TRBV6-5 with TRBJ1-1; D may be TRBD1 (5 bases). V lost 10 bases and J lost 3, with 15 bases in between. Germline V gene lookup returns CDR1 MNHEY and CDR2 SVGAGI. The CDR3 contains 13 residues. The CDR3 sequence: CATVYPGDTEAFF. The CDR3 region has the DNA TGTGCCACTGTCTACCCGGGGGACACTGAAGCTTTCTTT.

Here the CDR3 reads CASAPQGLTNEKLFF. In DNA form, the CDR3 reads TGTGCCAGCGCGCCCCAGGGGTTAACTAATGAAAAACTGTTTTTT. This sequence joins TRBV2 and TRBJ1-4, with D tentatively TRBD1 (6 bases). The CDR3 is made up of 15 amino acids. Germline V gene data show CDR1 as SNHLY and CDR2 as FYNNEI. Trimming took off 8 bases at V and 1 base at J, with 14 bases between the two ends.

The chain has TRBV6-8 and TRBJ1-2; D gene ambiguous. Trimming pared 0 bases from V and 0 bases from J, leaving 11 bases between. Germline V lookup: CDR1 MNHGY, CDR2 SAAAGT. The CDR3 covers 16 residues. The CDR3 DNA reads TGTGCCAGCAGTTACTCAGAACAGAAAGCTAACTATGGCTACACCTTC. This gives the protein CASSYSEQKANYGYTF.

The V call is TRBV19, the J call TRBJ1-5; possible D gene TRBD1, 5 bases. The CDR3 totals 18 residues. V was shortened by 1 base and J by 1 base, with 17 bases between the two germline ends. CDR1 LNHDA and CDR2 SQIVND come from the germline V gene (reference sequence). The CDR3 protein is CASSIVGREGRSNQPQHF. In DNA form, the CDR3 reads TGTGCCAGTAGTATAGTTGGCAGGGAGGGTCGGAGCAATCAGCCCCAGCATTTT.

The chain links TRBV10-3 to TRBJ2-1, with 7 nucleotides matching TRBD1. After removal of 6 bases from V and 4 bases from J, the junction contained 15 bases not matched to a gene. Germline CDR1 reads ENHRY; CDR2 reads SYGVKD. This CDR3 spans 17 amino acids. The CDR3 DNA reads TGTGCCATCAGGAATATAGCCGGACAGGCAAATTACAATGAGCAGTTCTTC. This encodes CAIRNIAGQANYNEQFF.

The rearrangement links TRBV27 to TRBJ1-1; D gene uncertain. The CDR3 spans 14 residues. Germline values: CDR1 MNHEY, CDR2 SMNVEV (reference sequence). The V and J ends lost 4 bases and 3 bases respectively, with 12 bases between them. The CDR3 spells CASSSEGMDTEAFF. The CDR3 DNA sequence: TGTGCCAGCAGTTCCGAGGGAATGGACACTGAAGCTTTCTTT.

The CDR3 bases are TGTGCCAGTCTATCCAGGACAGGGGGCGCGGGGTCCTACGAGCAGTACTTC. Translating gives CASLSRTGGAGSYEQYF. The rearrangement uses TRBV11-2 and TRBJ2-7; the match to TRBD1 covers 11 bases. The germline V gene has CDR1 SGHAT and CDR2 FQNNGV. V lost 9 bases to trimming and J lost 1 base; unmatched junction nucleotides: 14. The CDR3 is made up of 17 amino acids.

The chain is built from TRBV5-1 and TRBJ2-3; 9 bases fit TRBD1. J lost 4 bases, V lost 0 bases, and 9 bases had no gene match. CDR1 is SGHRS and CDR2 is YFSETQ in the germline V gene. This CDR3 contains 17 residues. The CDR3 DNA is TGCGCCAGCAGCTTGGCTATTACAGGGGGCCTTGCAGATACGCAGTATTTT. Translating gives CASSLAITGGLADTQYF.

The J gene is TRBJ1-6, the V gene TRBV2; 7 bases align to TRBD1. J was trimmed by 7 bases and V by 7 bases; bases with no gene match: 10. The CDR3 spans 15 residues. The V gene's germline CDR1 is SNHLY and CDR2 FYNNEI. The CDR3 reads CASIRQGVENSPLHF. The CDR3 DNA sequence: TGTGCCAGCATTAGGCAGGGGGTGGAGAATTCACCCCTCCACTTT.

The chain links TRBV18 to TRBJ2-7; 11 nucleotides align to TRBD2. Trimming at V came to 4 bases and at J to 3 bases, leaving 8 bases not matched to a gene. The CDR3 length is 16 residues. Germline V gene lookup returns CDR1 KGHSH and CDR2 LQKENI. The CDR3 loop is CASSLRPGTSGYEQYF. The CDR3 DNA reads as TGTGCCAGCTCACTCCGCCCCGGGACTAGCGGCTACGAGCAGTACTTC. The complete variable domain, with remaining parts taken from reference TRBV18 and TRBJ2-7, reads NAGVMQNPRHLVRRRGQEARLRCSPMKGHSHVYWYRQLPEEGLKFMVYLQKENIIDESGMPKERFSAEFPKEGPSILRIQQVVRGDSAAYFCASSLRPGTSGYEQYFGPGTRLTVT.

This chain links TRBV4-2 with TRBJ1-6, with 8 bases matching TRBD1. The germline CDR1 and CDR2 sequences are LGHNA and YNFKEQ. This CDR3 spans 16 amino acids. V gave up 0 bases and J gave up 10 bases; unmatched junction bases: 8. CDR3 sequence (DNA): TGTGCCAGCAGCCAAGATCCCCAGGGGGCTCGATCACCCCTCCACTTT. It encodes CASSQDPQGARSPLHF.